Listed here are 24 T cell receptor beta chains from one sample, sequenced in a study of beta chain features in type 1 diabetes. Regarding the study as a whole: A moderate, significant TCRB CDR3 shortening appeared in type 1 diabetes across four CD4+ subsets.

What was sequenced were expressed TCRB transcripts, since all of the isolated RNA had been reverse transcribed. TCRdb's table, derived via immunoSEQ multiplex PCR, lists solely in-frame clones and lacks some. The data hold some 350,000 clones, with roughly 12% observed a single time. Their antigens remain unidentified. Material for sequencing was naive CD4+ T cells from blood. These receptors were taken from a woman aged 18-30 years with type 1 diabetes.

This clone was picked up a small number of times. The chain is built from TRBV28 and TRBJ2-2, with a weak D call TRBD2 (5 bases). V was shortened by 8 bases and J by 3 bases, with 10 bases between the two germline ends. This CDR3 has 13 amino acids. Germline CDR1 is MDHEN and CDR2 is SYDVKM. CDR3 in DNA: TGTGCCAGCTCTACGGGGTACACCGGGGAGCTGTTTTTT. Residues: CASSTGYTGELFF.

This rearrangement joins TRBV5-1 to TRBJ2-3; TRBD2 matches at 12 bases. The CDR3 loop spans 17 amino acids. Germline CDR1 SGHRS, CDR2 YFSETQ. The J segment lost 0 bases and the V segment lost 3 bases, leaving 5 bases of the junction unmatched. CDR3 sequence: CASSSGLAGHSTDTQYF. The CDR3 bases are TGCGCCAGCAGCTCGGGACTAGCGGGCCATAGCACAGATACGCAGTATTTT. Using reference TRBV5-1 and TRBJ2-3 for the parts outside the CDR3, the full variable domain is KAGVTQTPRYLIKTRGQQVTLSCSPISGHRSVSWYQQTPGQGLQFLFEYFSETQRNKGNFPGRFSGRQFSNSRSEMNVSTLELGDSALYLCASSSGLAGHSTDTQYFGPGTRLTVL.

The chain is built from TRBV25-1 and TRBJ2-1; 12 nucleotides align to TRBD2. This CDR3 is 17 amino acids long. Trimming removed 2 bases from V and 0 bases from J; junction bases left unmatched: 2. Germline-derived CDR1 and CDR2 are MGHDK and SYGVNS. As DNA, the CDR3 is TGTGCCAGCAGTGAAGCTAGCGGGAGGGCCTCCTACAATGAGCAGTTCTTC. It specifies CASSEASGRASYNEQFF.

V usage is TRBV19 and J usage is TRBJ1-5; TRBD1 is a possible D gene (5 bases). This CDR3 is built from 15 residues. V was pared by 6 bases and J by 2 bases, with 14 bases between. The V gene's germline CDR1 is LNHDA and CDR2 SQIVND (reference sequence). CDR3 loop: CASRGGTQGNQPQHF. The CDR3 coding sequence is TGTGCCAGTAGGGGAGGGACCCAAGGCAATCAGCCCCAGCATTTT.

The rearrangement links TRBV11-3 to TRBJ2-7; TRBD1 is a possible D gene (5 bases). Germline values: CDR1 SGHNT, CDR2 YENEEA. V lost 6 bases and J lost 3, with 9 bases in between. This CDR3 contains 12 residues. CDR3 DNA sequence: TGTGCCAGCAGTTACGACAGCTACGAGCAGTACGTC. Translating it yields CASSYDSYEQYV.

The CDR3: CASRRGTAETQYF. The CDR3 bases are TGTGCCAGCAGACGGGGAACAGCAGAGACCCAGTACTTC. The rearrangement links TRBV2 to TRBJ2-5; TRBD2 is a possible D gene (5 bases). CDR1 and CDR2 (germline): SNHLY, FYNNEI. V lost 6 bases and J 4 bases, leaving 12 bases between the germline ends. There are 13 residues in the CDR3.

In this sample, this clone turned up a few times. V usage is TRBV5-1 and J usage is TRBJ2-1; no reliable D call. Deletions cut 0 bases from V and 1 base from J, with 8 bases between. The CDR3 loop spans 15 amino acids. Germline values: CDR1 SGHRS, CDR2 YFSETQ. The CDR3 DNA reads TGCGCCAGCAGCTTGGTACGCGGTTCCTACAATGAGCAGTTCTTC. Protein sequence: CASSLVRGSYNEQFF.

This sequence joins TRBV5-4 and TRBJ2-1; D is possibly TRBD1 (6 bases). V was shortened by 0 bases and J by 4 bases, with 14 bases between the two germline ends. This CDR3 has 16 amino acids. Germline V lookup: CDR1 SGHNT, CDR2 YYREEE (reference sequence). The CDR3 region has the DNA TGTGCCAGCAGCTTGGAGGGGGTGAGGGCATACAATGAGCAGTTCTTC. Translating gives CASSLEGVRAYNEQFF. Full variable domain (rest looked up from reference TRBV5-4 and TRBJ2-1): ETGVTQSPTHLIKTRGQQVTLRCSSQSGHNTVSWYQQALGQGPQFIFQYYREEENGRGNFPPRFSGLQFPNYSSELNVNALELDDSALYLCASSLEGVRAYNEQFFGPGTRLTVL.

The chain uses TRBV19 and TRBJ2-7, with a possible D match to TRBD2 (5 bases). The CDR3 covers 16 residues. Per the germline V gene, CDR1 is LNHDA and CDR2 is SQIVND (reference sequence). Trimming removed 5 bases at V and 4 bases at J, with 21 bases between. The CDR3: CASSQQRPASSYEQYF. As DNA, the CDR3 is TGTGCCAGTAGTCAGCAGCGGCCGGCTAGCAGTTACGAGCAGTACTTC.

CDR3 DNA: TGTGCCAGCAGCTTGGGTGTCGGGGGCTACAATGAGCAGTTCTTC. It encodes CASSLGVGGYNEQFF. The chain couples TRBV5-4 to TRBJ2-1; TRBD2 might be the D (6 bases). The germline CDR1 and CDR2 sequences are SGHNT and YYREEE (reference sequence). Trimming cost V 0 bases and J 3 bases, with 10 bases left between them. The CDR3 length is 15 residues.

CDR3 DNA: TGTGCCAGCAGCTTGGACGGGACTAGTTCCTACGAGCAGTACGTC. Encoded protein: CASSLDGTSSYEQYV. V is TRBV7-2 and J is TRBJ2-7; TRBD2 agrees at 8 bases. CDR1 and CDR2 from the germline V gene are SGHTA and FQGNSA. The V segment lost 3 bases and the J segment 1 base; nucleotides outside the gene matches: 5. This CDR3 contains 15 residues.

The DNA for the CDR3 is TGTGCCAGCAGCCAGGGACAGGTTTCCAATGAAAAACTGTTTTTT. It translates to CASSQGQVSNEKLFF. The chain joins TRBV7-9 to TRBJ1-4, with TRBD1 matching over 8 bases. Germline V CDR1 and CDR2: SEHNR, FQNEAQ (reference sequence). The V gene end was trimmed by 5 bases and the J gene end by 5 bases; junction bases not matched to a gene: 7. This CDR3 is built from 15 residues.

In this sample, this clone turned up a few times. The chain employs TRBV11-2 and TRBJ2-1, with a weak D call TRBD2 (6 bases). Trimming left V 1 base short and J 9 bases short, with 22 bases between. In germline, CDR1 is SGHAT, CDR2 FQNNGV. The CDR3 contains 17 residues. In DNA form, the CDR3 reads TGTGCCAGCAGCTTAGCTATTTCCGGGGGAGGCCAGGGTGAGCAGTTCTTC. Translation: CASSLAISGGGQGEQFF.

This clone has more than one count but fewer than ten. The V gene is TRBV4-3, the J gene TRBJ1-1; a weak D match, TRBD1 (6 bases). The V gene's germline CDR1 is LGHNA and CDR2 YSLEER. This CDR3 has 13 amino acids. V was cut by 4 bases and J by 3 bases, with 9 bases left in between. CDR3 loop: CASSPRGDTEAFF. The CDR3 coding sequence is TGCGCCAGCAGCCCCAGGGGAGACACTGAAGCTTTCTTT.

This sequence joins TRBV4-3 and TRBJ1-1; possibly TRBD1 for D (5 bases). Trimming removed 0 bases from V and 3 bases from J, with 5 bases in between. In germline, CDR1 is LGHNA, CDR2 YSLEER. This CDR3 is 13 amino acids long. The CDR3, as DNA: TGCGCCAGCAGCCAAGACAGGGACACTGAAGCTTTCTTT. Translation gives CASSQDRDTEAFF.

The chain combines TRBV29-1 with TRBJ2-1; 7 positions match TRBD2. The J segment lost 0 bases and the V segment lost 5 bases, leaving 1 base of the junction unmatched. CDR3 length: 13 amino acids. Germline loops: CDR1 SQVTM, CDR2 ANQGSEA. In nucleotides, the CDR3 is TGCAGCGTTCGGGACTACTCCTACAATGAGCAGTTCTTC. Amino acids: CSVRDYSYNEQFF.

This chain joins TRBV28 and TRBJ2-1; 10 bases line up with TRBD1. Germline V gene sequence: CDR1 MDHEN, CDR2 SYDVKM. The length of the CDR3 is 15 residues. With V trimmed by 3 bases and J by 7 bases, 6 bases remained unmatched. CDR3 residues: CASSFSGQGLNEQFF. The CDR3, as DNA: TGTGCCAGCAGTTTTTCGGGACAGGGGTTAAATGAGCAGTTCTTC.

This clone turned up a few times. The chain carries TRBV4-3 and TRBJ1-4; TRBD1 aligns across 11 bases. The germline gives CDR1 LGHNA, CDR2 YSLEER. This CDR3 contains 15 residues. Trimming cost V 1 base and J 10 bases; bases outside gene matches: 5. The CDR3 DNA follows: TGCGCCAGCAGCCAAGGGACAGGGGGCTCAGGAAAACTGTTTTTT. Residues: CASSQGTGGSGKLFF.

V and J are TRBV4-2 and TRBJ2-4; 10 nucleotides agree with TRBD2. V trimming: 0 bases; J trimming: 0 bases; junction bases outside the gene matches: 8. The CDR3 contains 19 residues. The V gene's germline CDR1 is LGHNA and CDR2 YNFKEQ. Here the CDR3 DNA reads TGTGCCAGCAGCCAAGAAGGCACTAGCGGGGCTCTAGCCAAAAACATTCAGTACTTC. This gives the protein CASSQEGTSGALAKNIQYF.

The V gene is TRBV11-2, the J gene TRBJ2-1, with a possible D match to TRBD1 (6 bases). The germline gives CDR1 SGHAT, CDR2 FQNNGV. The CDR3 contains 13 residues. Trimming pared 8 bases from V and 9 bases from J, leaving 17 bases between. The CDR3 nucleotides read TGTGCCAGCGGAAGCAGGGGAATGGGTGAGCAGTTCTTC. Its protein is CASGSRGMGEQFF.

The genes are TRBV7-2 and TRBJ2-7; D possibly corresponds to TRBD2 (6 bases). Germline assignment: CDR1 SGHTA and CDR2 FQGNSA. Trimming shortened V by 3 bases and J by 1 base, and 10 bases separated the two germline ends. The CDR3 has 14 amino acids. CDR3: CASSFAGISYEQYF. CDR3 nucleotides: TGTGCCAGCAGCTTCGCGGGGATTTCCTACGAGCAGTACTTC.

The genes are TRBV7-6 and TRBJ2-1; TRBD2 aligns across 9 bases. Germline loops: CDR1 SGHVS, CDR2 FNYEAQ. The CDR3 sequence is 15 residues long. With 1 base clipped from V and 4 bases from J, the junction kept 2 bases outside the gene matches. The CDR3 nucleotides are TGTGCCAGCAGCTTAGGACTAGCGGCGTACAATGAGCAGTTCTTC. Its protein product is CASSLGLAAYNEQFF.

The V gene is TRBV30, the J gene TRBJ1-1, with D possibly matching TRBD1 (5 bases). The V gene lost 0 bases and the J gene lost 3 bases, with 8 bases spanning the gap. CDR1 GTSNPN and CDR2 SVGIG come from the germline V gene (reference sequence). This CDR3 has 13 residues. CDR3 sequence: CAWSVGGDTEAFF. In DNA form, the CDR3 reads TGTGCCTGGAGTGTGGGGGGTGACACTGAAGCTTTCTTT.

This clone was recorded a few times. The CDR3 nucleotides read TGTGCCAGCAGTAACAGACAGGGGACTGAAGCTTTCTTT. Residues: CASSNRQGTEAFF. The V gene is TRBV6-6, the J gene TRBJ1-1; 8 bases align to TRBD1. The germline V gene has CDR1 MNHNY and CDR2 SVGAGI (reference sequence). The CDR3 has 13 residues. J lost 5 bases, V lost 5 bases, and 4 bases had no gene match.